The 6 T cell receptor beta chains below were found in one sample sequenced in a study of T-cell memory formation after mild COVID-19. TCRdb called the 5' RACE reads again in MiXCR, with one record for every CDR3 protein. Of 95,000 to 110,000 distinct CDR3 sequences listed, 13% to 15% are singletons. Material: PBMCs or a T cell subset sorted from them (not recorded which). These TCRs come from a man aged 18-30 years who had mild COVID-19 (a few samples of this study predate the infection). Cell type and time point are not known.

In its sample, this clonotype was seen a few times. The CDR3 loop reads CASRESGGGEQYF. The CDR3, as DNA: TGTGCCAGCAGGGAATCCGGGGGGGGCGAGCAGTACTTC. The rearrangement joins TRBV7-9 to TRBJ2-7; 8 bases match TRBD2. The CDR3 is 13 residues long. Germline loops: CDR1 SEHNR, CDR2 FQNEAQ (reference sequence). The V segment lost 6 bases and the J segment 6 bases; nucleotides outside the gene matches: 7.

This clonotype appeared a few times. This chain joins TRBV6-2 or TRBV6-3 and TRBJ2-7, with D unresolved. Germline CDR1 and CDR2: MNHEY and SVGEGT. Deletions cut 8 bases from V and 3 bases from J, with 20 bases between. The CDR3 totals 15 residues. CDR3 protein: CASSTLAKGIYEQYF. CDR3 in DNA: TGTGCCAGCTCCACCCTGGCGAAGGGTATCTACGAGCAGTACTTC.

For the CDR3, the DNA is TGTGCCAGCAGTTTAGTGGCAGAGAATCAGCCCCAGCATTTT. Encoded protein: CASSLVAENQPQHF. The rearrangement uses TRBV27 and TRBJ1-5; D ambiguous. Per germline, CDR1 MNHEY and CDR2 SMNVEV (reference sequence). The length of the CDR3 is 14 residues. V was shortened by 2 bases and J by 4 bases, with 9 bases between the two germline ends.

V is TRBV9 and J is TRBJ1-6; possible D gene TRBD1, 5 bases. This CDR3 contains 13 residues. Germline CDR1 SGDLS, CDR2 YYNGEE. V was cut by 0 bases and J by 9 bases, with 7 bases left in between. CDR3 sequence (DNA): TGTGCCAGCAGCGTAGGGGGGGGTTCACCCCTCCACTTT. This gives the protein CASSVGGGSPLHF.

This clonotype occurred many times. This chain joins TRBV12-3 or TRBV12-4 and TRBJ2-1; the match to TRBD2 covers 14 bases. The CDR3 has 16 amino acids. The J segment lost 5 bases and the V segment lost 7 bases, leaving 7 bases of the junction unmatched. CDR3: CASTLRGLAGDNEQFF. In DNA, the CDR3 is TGTGCCAGCACCTTAAGGGGACTAGCGGGGGACAATGAGCAGTTCTTC.

The chain links TRBV6-5 to TRBJ1-2, with D hard to call. The V gene lost 0 bases and the J gene lost 0 bases, with 8 bases spanning the gap. Germline V gene data show CDR1 as MNHEY and CDR2 as SVGAGI. This CDR3 contains 15 residues. The CDR3 loop reads CASSYSRGTNYGYTF. For the CDR3, the DNA is TGTGCCAGCAGTTACTCCCGCGGCACTAACTATGGCTACACCTTC.